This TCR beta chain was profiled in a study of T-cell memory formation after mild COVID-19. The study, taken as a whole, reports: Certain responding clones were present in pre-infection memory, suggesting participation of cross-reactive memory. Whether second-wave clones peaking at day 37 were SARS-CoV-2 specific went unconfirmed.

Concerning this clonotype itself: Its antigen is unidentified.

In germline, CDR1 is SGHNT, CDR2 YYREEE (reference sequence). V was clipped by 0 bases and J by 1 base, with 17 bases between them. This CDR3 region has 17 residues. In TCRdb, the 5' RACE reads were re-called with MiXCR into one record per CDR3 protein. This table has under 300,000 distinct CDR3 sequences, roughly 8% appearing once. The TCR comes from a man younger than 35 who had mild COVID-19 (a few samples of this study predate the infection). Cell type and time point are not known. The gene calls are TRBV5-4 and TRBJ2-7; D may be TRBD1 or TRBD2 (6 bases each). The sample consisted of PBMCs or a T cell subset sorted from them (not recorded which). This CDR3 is CASSLERGGIRSYEQYF. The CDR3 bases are TGTGCCAGCAGCTTGGAGCGAGGGGGGATTAGGTCCTACGAGCAGTACTTC.